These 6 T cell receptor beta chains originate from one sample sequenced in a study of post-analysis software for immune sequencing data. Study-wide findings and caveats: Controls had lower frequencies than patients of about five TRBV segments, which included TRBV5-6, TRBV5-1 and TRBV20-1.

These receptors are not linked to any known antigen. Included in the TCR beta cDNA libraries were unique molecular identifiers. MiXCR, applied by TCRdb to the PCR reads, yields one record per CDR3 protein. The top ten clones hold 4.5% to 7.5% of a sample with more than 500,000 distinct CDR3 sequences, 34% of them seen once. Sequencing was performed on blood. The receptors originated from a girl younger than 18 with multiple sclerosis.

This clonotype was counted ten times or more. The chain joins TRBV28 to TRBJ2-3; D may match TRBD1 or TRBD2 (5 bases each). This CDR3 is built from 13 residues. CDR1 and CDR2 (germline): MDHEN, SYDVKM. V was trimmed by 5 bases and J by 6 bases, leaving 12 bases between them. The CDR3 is CASSAGRSDTQYF. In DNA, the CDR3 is TGTGCCAGCAGTGCAGGGAGATCGGATACGCAGTATTTT.

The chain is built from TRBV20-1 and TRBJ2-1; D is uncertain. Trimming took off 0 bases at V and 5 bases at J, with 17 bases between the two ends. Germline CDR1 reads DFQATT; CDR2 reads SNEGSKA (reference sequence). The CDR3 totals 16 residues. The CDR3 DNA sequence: TGCAGTGCTAGAGAACCGAGAAGGGTTTTCGACAATGAGCAGTTCTTC. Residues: CSAREPRRVFDNEQFF.

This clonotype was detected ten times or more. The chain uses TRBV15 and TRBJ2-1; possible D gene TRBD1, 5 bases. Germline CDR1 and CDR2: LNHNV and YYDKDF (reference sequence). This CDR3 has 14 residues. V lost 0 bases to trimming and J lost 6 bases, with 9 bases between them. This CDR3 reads CATSRDRVGNEQFF. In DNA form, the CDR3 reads TGTGCCACCAGCAGAGACAGGGTGGGCAATGAGCAGTTCTTC.

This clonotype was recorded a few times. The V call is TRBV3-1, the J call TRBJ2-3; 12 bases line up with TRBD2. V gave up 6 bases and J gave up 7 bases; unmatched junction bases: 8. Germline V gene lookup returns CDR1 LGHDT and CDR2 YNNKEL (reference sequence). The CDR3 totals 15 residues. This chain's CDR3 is CASSRGLAGRNTQYF. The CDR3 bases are TGTGCCAGCAGTCGCGGACTAGCGGGGAGGAATACGCAGTATTTT.

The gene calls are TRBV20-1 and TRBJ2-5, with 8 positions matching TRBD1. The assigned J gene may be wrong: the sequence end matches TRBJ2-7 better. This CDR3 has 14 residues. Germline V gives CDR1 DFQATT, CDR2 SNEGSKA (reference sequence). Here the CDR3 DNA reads TGCAGTGCCAAACCCGGGACAGGCACCTACGAGCAGTACTTC. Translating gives CSAKPGTGTYEQYF.

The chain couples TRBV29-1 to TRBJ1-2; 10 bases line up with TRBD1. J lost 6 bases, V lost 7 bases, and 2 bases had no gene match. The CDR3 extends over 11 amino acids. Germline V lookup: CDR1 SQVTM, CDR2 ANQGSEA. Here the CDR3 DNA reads TGCAGCGCGGGACAGGGGAATGGCTACACCTTC. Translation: CSAGQGNGYTF.